This entry lists 31 T cell receptor beta chains sequenced from one sample in a study of beta chain features in type 1 diabetes. Points from the study as a whole: Type 1 diabetes patients showed a moderate but significant shortening of TCRB CDR3s in all four CD4+ subsets.

Reverse transcribing all isolated RNA meant expressed TCRB transcripts were sequenced. TCRdb's table, derived via immunoSEQ multiplex PCR, lists solely in-frame clones and lacks some. The sample shows more than 550,000 clones, around 15% of them seen only once. No antigen is known for these receptors. Sequenced material: naive CD4+ T cells from blood. These receptors all stem from a man aged 18 to 29 with type 1 diabetes.

The chain employs TRBV30 and TRBJ1-2; no clear D. The germline gives CDR1 GTSNPN, CDR2 SVGIG (reference sequence). V was shortened by 0 bases and J by 7 bases, with 12 bases between the two germline ends. There are 13 residues in the CDR3. This CDR3 reads CAWSVNGRGGYTF. The CDR3 bases are TGTGCCTGGAGTGTAAATGGACGGGGTGGCTACACCTTC.

This clone occurred a few times. The rearrangement joins TRBV9 to TRBJ1-4, with 7 bases identical to TRBD1. The junction had 1 base not matched to a gene; V was cut back by 2 bases and J by 0 bases. This CDR3 region has 15 residues. Per the germline V gene, CDR1 is SGDLS and CDR2 is YYNGEE. In nucleotides, the CDR3 is TGTGCCAGCAGCGTGCAGGGGGCAACTAATGAAAAACTGTTTTTT. This sequence encodes CASSVQGATNEKLFF.

V is TRBV18 and J is TRBJ2-3; 11 positions match TRBD1. Germline values: CDR1 KGHSH, CDR2 LQKENI. This CDR3 region has 15 residues. Trimming cost V 6 bases and J 3 bases; bases outside gene matches: 5. This CDR3 is CASSLDRGQTDTQYF. The CDR3 region has the DNA TGTGCCAGCTCGCTGGACAGGGGGCAAACAGATACGCAGTATTTT.

The CDR3 sequence: CASSASNSGANVLTF. In nucleotides, the CDR3 is TGCGCCAGCAGCGCAAGTAACTCTGGGGCCAACGTCCTGACTTTC. The chain employs TRBV5-1 and TRBJ2-6; D unclear. This CDR3 comprises 15 residues. Trimming left V 4 bases short and J 0 bases short, with 8 bases between. Germline-derived CDR1 and CDR2 are SGHRS and YFSETQ.

A few counts support this clone. The chain couples TRBV6-6 to TRBJ2-7; D uncertain. V was pared by 2 bases and J by 5 bases, with 4 bases between. Germline V gene data show CDR1 as MNHNY and CDR2 as SVGAGI (reference sequence). This CDR3 comprises 11 residues. CDR3 nucleotides: TGTGCCAGCAGTTACGTACACGAGCAGTACTTC. Protein sequence: CASSYVHEQYF.

The chain uses TRBV2 and TRBJ2-5; the D is unclear. The CDR3 runs 12 residues. V lost 7 bases to trimming and J lost 2 bases, with 8 bases between them. CDR1 is SNHLY and CDR2 is FYNNEI in the germline V gene. The CDR3: CASTPRQETQYF. The CDR3 DNA is TGTGCCAGCACCCCCAGGCAAGAGACCCAGTACTTC.

Only a few counts were recorded for this clone. The chain joins TRBV19 to TRBJ2-1; a weak D match, TRBD1 (5 bases). The CDR3 extends over 12 amino acids. V lost 2 bases and J 9 bases, leaving 8 bases between the germline ends. Germline lookup yields CDR1 LNHDA and CDR2 SQIVND (reference sequence). CDR3 residues: CASSIWQGEQFF. The CDR3 DNA is TGTGCCAGTAGTATATGGCAGGGTGAGCAGTTCTTC.

This clone was seen a few times. The rearrangement uses TRBV30 and TRBJ2-2, with TRBD2 matching over 7 bases. V gave up 3 bases and J gave up 2 bases; unmatched junction bases: 3. The CDR3 runs 14 residues. Per germline, CDR1 GTSNPN and CDR2 SVGIG (reference sequence). CDR3 nucleotide sequence: TGTGCCTGGAGCACGGGACTAAACACCGGGGAGCTGTTTTTT. Protein sequence: CAWSTGLNTGELFF.

This clone has a single count. The V gene is TRBV6-5, the J gene TRBJ2-7, with 8 bases aligning to TRBD1. V lost 6 bases to trimming and J lost 7 bases; unmatched junction nucleotides: 14. CDR1 and CDR2 (germline): MNHEY, SVGAGI. The CDR3 length is 15 residues. CDR3 DNA: TGTGCCAGCAGCCCCACCGGACAGGGTTTTGGAGAGCAGTACTTC. Protein sequence: CASSPTGQGFGEQYF.

This clone was seen only a few times. The chain combines TRBV5-4 with TRBJ2-7; D remains unclear. V dropped 2 bases and J dropped 4 bases, with 13 bases sitting between them. CDR3 length: 14 residues. From germline, CDR1 is SGHNT and CDR2 YYREEE (reference sequence). In DNA form, the CDR3 reads TGTGCCAGCAGCTTTGACTCCTTTAGATACGAGCAGTACTTC. Encoded protein: CASSFDSFRYEQYF.

This clone was detected only a few times. This rearrangement joins TRBV6-5 to TRBJ2-2; possible D gene TRBD1, 6 bases. Germline V lookup: CDR1 MNHEY, CDR2 SVGAGI. This CDR3 is built from 16 residues. Trimming stripped 4 bases from V and 5 bases from J, with 17 bases between. The CDR3 bases are TGTGCCAGCAGTTCCACAGGGTGGGGAATAACCGGGGAGCTGTTTTTT. It codes for CASSSTGWGITGELFF.

This chain links TRBV30 with TRBJ2-1; 9 nucleotides match TRBD2. There are 15 residues in the CDR3. The J segment lost 2 bases and the V segment lost 0 bases, leaving 2 bases of the junction unmatched. Germline loops: CDR1 GTSNPN, CDR2 SVGIG (reference sequence). The CDR3 is CAWSVGTSPYNEQFF. CDR3 DNA: TGTGCCTGGAGTGTGGGGACTAGCCCCTACAATGAGCAGTTCTTC.

This clone was found a few times. The chain is built from TRBV10-3 and TRBJ1-2, with 9 bases identical to TRBD1. CDR1 and CDR2 (germline): ENHRY, SYGVKD. Trimming at V came to 2 bases and at J to 7 bases, leaving 8 bases not matched to a gene. The CDR3 is 15 amino acids. CDR3 bases: TGTGCCATCAGTGAGCCCGGGACAGGGTTAAGTGGCTACACCTTC. Translation gives CAISEPGTGLSGYTF.

This clone was seen only a few times. The rearrangement uses TRBV7-2 and TRBJ2-7; 7 bases align to TRBD1. Losses at the gene ends were 1 base for V and 0 bases for J; bases not matched to a gene: 3. CDR3 length: 15 residues. Germline CDR1 is SGHTA and CDR2 is FQGNSA. CDR3 protein: CASSLGDSFSYEQYF. The CDR3 DNA is TGTGCCAGCAGCTTAGGGGACAGCTTCTCCTACGAGCAGTACTTC.

The chain joins TRBV28 to TRBJ2-1; 8 bases agree with TRBD2. Germline V gene data show CDR1 as MDHEN and CDR2 as SYDVKM. The CDR3 is 16 residues long. V lost 4 bases to trimming and J lost 2 bases; unmatched junction nucleotides: 7. This CDR3 is CASSYSSGGTYNEQFF. DNA for the CDR3: TGTGCCAGCAGTTATAGCAGCGGGGGCACCTACAATGAGCAGTTCTTC.

This clone was seen more than once but under ten times. The rearrangement uses TRBV5-1 and TRBJ2-1, with D unclear. CDR1 is SGHRS and CDR2 is YFSETQ in the germline V gene. Trimming pared 0 bases from V and 6 bases from J, leaving 19 bases between. This CDR3 comprises 17 residues. The CDR3, as DNA: TGCGCCAGCAGCTTGGCCCCCTGGGGTACCATCGTCAATGAGCAGTTCTTC. Translating gives CASSLAPWGTIVNEQFF.

This clone was seen only a few times. The junction departs from the called germline gene at one end, perhaps through a read error. Other nucleotide sequences from this sample produce the same CDR3. This rearrangement joins TRBV7-7 to TRBJ2-1; D not resolved. CDR1 is SSHAT and CDR2 is FNYEAQ in the germline V gene (reference sequence). The CDR3 runs to 13 residues. CDR3 coding DNA: TGTGCTAGCAGCTTAGACTCCTACAATGAGCAGTTCTTC. This encodes CASSLDSYNEQFF.

V and J are TRBV19 and TRBJ2-2; D is undetermined. Germline V lookup: CDR1 LNHDA, CDR2 SQIVND (reference sequence). Trimming shortened V by 5 bases and J by 5 bases, and 12 bases separated the two germline ends. CDR3 length equals 14 residues. The CDR3 here is CASSLRSGTGELFF. The DNA for the CDR3 is TGTGCCAGTAGTCTCAGGAGTGGGACCGGGGAGCTGTTTTTT. Based on the CDR3 plus reference TRBV19 and TRBJ2-2, the full variable domain is DGGITQSPKYLFRKEGQNVTLSCEQNLNHDAMYWYRQDPGQGLRLIYYSQIVNDFQKGDIAEGYSVSREKKESFPLTVTSAQKNPTAFYLCASSLRSGTGELFFGEGSRLTVL.

The rearrangement uses TRBV5-1 and TRBJ2-2; possibly TRBD2 for D (6 bases). V dropped 3 bases and J dropped 8 bases, with 14 bases sitting between them. Germline CDR1 reads SGHRS; CDR2 reads YFSETQ. There are 14 residues in the CDR3. DNA for the CDR3: TGCGCCAGCAGCTCAGGGACTCGAACAGGGGAGCTGTTTTTT. Protein product: CASSSGTRTGELFF.

The V and J genes are TRBV4-3 and TRBJ2-6; 7 bases match TRBD1. Germline-derived CDR1 and CDR2 are LGHNA and YSLEER. J was trimmed by 0 bases and V by 4 bases; bases with no gene match: 6. CDR3 length: 17 residues. As DNA, the CDR3 is TGCGCCAGCAGCCTCGGGACAGCATACTCTGGGGCCAACGTCCTGACTTTC. It codes for CASSLGTAYSGANVLTF.

In regard to this clone: The identical CDR3 is also encoded by other nucleotide sequences in the sample. V gene TRBV30 combines with J gene TRBJ1-2; D is uncertain. Trimming removed 0 bases from V and 8 bases from J, with 7 bases in between. The germline CDR1 and CDR2 sequences are GTSNPN and SVGIG (reference sequence). CDR3 size: 11 residues. The CDR3 DNA is TGTGCCTGGAGTGTTAGGGTGGGCTACACCTTC. This translates into CAWSVRVGYTF.

The rearrangement links TRBV2 to TRBJ1-5, with D unresolved. CDR3 length: 17 residues. Trimming took 1 base from V and 0 from J, leaving 13 bases between them. CDR1 SNHLY and CDR2 FYNNEI come from the germline V gene. The CDR3 protein is CASSEGRWVYSNQPQHF. In DNA form, the CDR3 reads TGTGCCAGCAGTGAAGGGAGATGGGTTTATAGCAATCAGCCCCAGCATTTT.

The chain has TRBV18 and TRBJ1-6; D is undetermined. The length of the CDR3 is 13 residues. The V gene lost 2 bases and the J gene lost 6 bases, with 5 bases spanning the gap. Germline-derived CDR1 and CDR2 are KGHSH and LQKENI. The DNA for the CDR3 is TGTGCCAGCTCACCAGGGTTTAATTCACCCCTCCACTTT. Translation: CASSPGFNSPLHF.

As regards this clone: The sample has other DNA sequences that encode this CDR3 too. The chain combines TRBV7-9 with TRBJ1-5, with no clear D. From germline, CDR1 is SEHNR and CDR2 FQNEAQ (reference sequence). The CDR3 is 13 amino acids. Trimming shortened V by 2 bases and J by 5 bases, and 7 bases separated the two germline ends. The CDR3 reads CASSLIGDQPQHF. The CDR3 region has the DNA TGTGCCAGCAGCTTAATAGGCGATCAGCCCCAGCATTTT.

V gene TRBV5-1 combines with J gene TRBJ2-2, with D perhaps matching TRBD1 (5 bases). Germline CDR1 SGHRS, CDR2 YFSETQ. The CDR3 is made up of 15 amino acids. V was cut by 1 base and J by 0 bases, with 7 bases left in between. CDR3 sequence (DNA): TGCGCCAGCAGCTTGCTAGGGGCGAACACCGGGGAGCTGTTTTTT. Amino acid sequence: CASSLLGANTGELFF.

In this sample, this clone turned up a few times. The gene calls are TRBV15 and TRBJ2-1; TRBD2 agrees at 7 bases. This CDR3 has 16 amino acids. V lost 0 bases, J lost 7 bases, and 9 bases stayed unmatched. CDR1 and CDR2 (germline): LNHNV, YYDKDF (reference sequence). CDR3 sequence: CATSREGGSSVNEQFF. The CDR3 region has the DNA TGTGCCACCAGCAGAGAGGGCGGGAGTTCGGTGAATGAGCAGTTCTTC.

The rearrangement joins TRBV5-1 to TRBJ2-1; 12 bases are a match to TRBD1. This CDR3 is built from 14 residues. Losses at the gene ends were 5 bases for V and 8 bases for J; bases not matched to a gene: 5. CDR1 is SGHRS, CDR2 YFSETQ, per germline. The CDR3 loop reads CASRTGTGGYEQFF. As DNA, the CDR3 is TGCGCCAGCAGAACCGGGACAGGGGGCTATGAGCAGTTCTTC.

The table lists this clone with a few counts. The chain couples TRBV30 to TRBJ1-1; 8 bases match TRBD1. V gave up 2 bases and J gave up 5 bases; unmatched junction bases: 10. This CDR3 has 15 residues. Per germline, CDR1 GTSNPN and CDR2 SVGIG (reference sequence). CDR3 loop: CAWSIRTGIGTEAFF. DNA for the CDR3: TGTGCCTGGAGTATCCGGACAGGGATAGGTACTGAAGCTTTCTTT. The full variable domain, completed using reference TRBV30 and TRBJ1-1, is SQTIHQWPATLVQPVGSPLSLECTVEGTSNPNLYWYRQAAGRGLQLLFYSVGIGQISSEVPQNLSASRPQDRQFILSSKKLLLSDSGFYLCAWSIRTGIGTEAFFGQGTRLTVV.

This clone was detected only a few times. The chain combines TRBV5-1 with TRBJ2-5; no clear D. This CDR3 region has 13 residues. Germline CDR1 and CDR2: SGHRS and YFSETQ. Trimming left V 4 bases short and J 9 bases short, with 16 bases between. This CDR3 reads CASSPDPGRAQYF. In DNA, the CDR3 is TGCGCCAGCAGCCCGGACCCAGGACGGGCCCAGTACTTC.

This clone was seen only a few times. The chain recombines TRBV7-9 with TRBJ1-2, with a tentative D call TRBD1 (6 bases). Germline V gives CDR1 SEHNR, CDR2 FQNEAQ (reference sequence). This CDR3 has 13 amino acids. V was cut by 4 bases and J by 6 bases, with 12 bases left in between. The chain's CDR3 is CASSSNRDNGYTF. The CDR3 DNA follows: TGTGCCAGCAGCTCGAACAGGGATAATGGCTACACCTTC.

This clone was seen a few times. The chain carries TRBV13 and TRBJ1-5, with D unresolved. V lost 2 bases to trimming and J lost 1 base, with 9 bases between them. The germline V gene has CDR1 PRHDT and CDR2 FYEKMQ (reference sequence). The CDR3 totals 15 residues. CDR3 sequence reads: CASSLKPGSNQPQHF. CDR3 bases: TGTGCCAGCAGCTTAAAGCCGGGGAGCAATCAGCCCCAGCATTTT.